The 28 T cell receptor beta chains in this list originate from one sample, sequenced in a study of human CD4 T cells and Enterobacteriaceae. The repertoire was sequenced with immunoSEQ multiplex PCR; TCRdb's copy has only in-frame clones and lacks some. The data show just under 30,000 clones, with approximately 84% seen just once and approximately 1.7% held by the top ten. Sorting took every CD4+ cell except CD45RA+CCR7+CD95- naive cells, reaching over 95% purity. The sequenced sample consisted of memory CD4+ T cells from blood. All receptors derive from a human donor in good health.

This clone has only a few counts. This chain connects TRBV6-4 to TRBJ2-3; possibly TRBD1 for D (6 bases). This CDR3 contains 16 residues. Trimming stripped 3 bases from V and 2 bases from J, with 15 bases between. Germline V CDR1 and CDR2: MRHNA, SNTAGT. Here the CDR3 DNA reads TGTGCCAGCAGTGAAAGTGCAGGGACACACACAGATACGCAGTATTTT. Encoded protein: CASSESAGTHTDTQYF.

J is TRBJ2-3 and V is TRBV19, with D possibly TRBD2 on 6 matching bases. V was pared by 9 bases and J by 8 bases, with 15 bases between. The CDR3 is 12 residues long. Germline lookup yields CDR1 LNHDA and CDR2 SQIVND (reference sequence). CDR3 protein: CASGGIRGTQYF. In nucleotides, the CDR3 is TGTGCCAGCGGAGGGATTCGGGGTACGCAGTATTTT.

The CDR3 loop is CASSESLAGGPMNTQYF. In DNA form, the CDR3 reads TGTGCCAGCAGTGAAAGCCTAGCGGGAGGGCCTATGAATACGCAGTATTTT. The rearrangement links TRBV2 to TRBJ2-3; TRBD2 matches at 12 bases. Unmatched junction bases numbered 10, after V lost 2 bases and J lost 7 bases. This CDR3 contains 17 residues. Germline loops: CDR1 SNHLY, CDR2 FYNNEI.

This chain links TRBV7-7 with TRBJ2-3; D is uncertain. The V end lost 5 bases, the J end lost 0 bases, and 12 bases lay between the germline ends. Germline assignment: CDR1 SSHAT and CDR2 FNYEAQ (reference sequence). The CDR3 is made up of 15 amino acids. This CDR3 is CASSTGYSSTDTQYF. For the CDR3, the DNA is TGTGCCAGCAGCACCGGGTACTCTAGCACAGATACGCAGTATTTT.

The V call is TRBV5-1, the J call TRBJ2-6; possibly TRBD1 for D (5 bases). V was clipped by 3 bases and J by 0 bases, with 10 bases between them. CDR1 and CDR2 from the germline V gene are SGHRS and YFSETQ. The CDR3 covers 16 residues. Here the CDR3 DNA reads TGCGCCAGCAGCTCACCGGACAACTCTGGGGCCAACGTCCTGACTTTC. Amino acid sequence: CASSSPDNSGANVLTF.

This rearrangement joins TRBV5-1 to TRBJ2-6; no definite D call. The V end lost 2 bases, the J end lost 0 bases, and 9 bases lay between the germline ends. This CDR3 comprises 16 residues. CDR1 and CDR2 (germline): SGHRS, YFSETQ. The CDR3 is CASSLTRASGANVLTF. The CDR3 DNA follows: TGCGCCAGCAGCTTAACCAGAGCCTCTGGGGCCAACGTCCTGACTTTC.

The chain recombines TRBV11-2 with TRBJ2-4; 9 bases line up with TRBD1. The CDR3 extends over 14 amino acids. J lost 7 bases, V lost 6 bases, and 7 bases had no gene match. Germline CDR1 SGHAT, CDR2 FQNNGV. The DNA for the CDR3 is TGTGCCAGCAGTCGGACAGGGGTCTCGAACATTCAGTACTTC. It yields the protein CASSRTGVSNIQYF.

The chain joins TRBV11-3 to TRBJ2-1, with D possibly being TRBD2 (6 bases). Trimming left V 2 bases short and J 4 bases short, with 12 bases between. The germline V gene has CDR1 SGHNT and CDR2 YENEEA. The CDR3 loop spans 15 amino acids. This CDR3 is CASSLRGMTYNEQFF. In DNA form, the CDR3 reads TGTGCCAGCAGCTTACGCGGGATGACATACAATGAGCAGTTCTTC. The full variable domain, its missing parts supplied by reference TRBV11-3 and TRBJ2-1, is EAGVVQSPRYKIIEKKQPVAFWCNPISGHNTLYWYLQNLGQGPELLIRYENEEAVDDSQLPKDRFSAERLKGVDSTLKIQPAELGDSAVYLCASSLRGMTYNEQFFGPGTRLTVL.

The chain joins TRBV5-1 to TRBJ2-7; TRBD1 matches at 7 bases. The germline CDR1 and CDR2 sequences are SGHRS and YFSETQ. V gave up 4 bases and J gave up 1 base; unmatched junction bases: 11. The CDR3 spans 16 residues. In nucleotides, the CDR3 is TGCGCCAGCAGCCCAACCCGGACAGGTTTTTCCTACGAGCAGTACTTC. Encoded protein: CASSPTRTGFSYEQYF.

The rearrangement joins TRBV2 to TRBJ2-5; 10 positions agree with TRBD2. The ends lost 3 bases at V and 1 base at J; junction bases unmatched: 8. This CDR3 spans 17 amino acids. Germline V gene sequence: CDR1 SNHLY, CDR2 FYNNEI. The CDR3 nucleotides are TGTGCCAGCAGTGAGGCTCCGGGACTAGCGATCCAAGAGACCCAGTACTTC. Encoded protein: CASSEAPGLAIQETQYF.

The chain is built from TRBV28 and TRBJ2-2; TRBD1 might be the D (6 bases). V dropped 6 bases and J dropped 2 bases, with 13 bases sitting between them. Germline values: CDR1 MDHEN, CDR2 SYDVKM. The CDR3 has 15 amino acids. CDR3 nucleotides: TGTGCCAGCAGGCACGACAGGCCCAACACCGGGGAGCTGTTTTTT. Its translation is CASRHDRPNTGELFF.

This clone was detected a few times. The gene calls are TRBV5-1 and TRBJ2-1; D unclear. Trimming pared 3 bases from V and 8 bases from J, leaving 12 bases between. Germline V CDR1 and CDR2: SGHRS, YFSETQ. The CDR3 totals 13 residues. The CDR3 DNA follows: TGCGCCAGCAGCTCTTTGGGTATCGATGAGCAGTTCTTC. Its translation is CASSSLGIDEQFF.

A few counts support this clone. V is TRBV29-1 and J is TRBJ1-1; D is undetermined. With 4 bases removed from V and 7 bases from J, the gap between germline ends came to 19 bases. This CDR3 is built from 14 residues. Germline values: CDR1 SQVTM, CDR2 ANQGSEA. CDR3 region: CSVATFVGPREAFF. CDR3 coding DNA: TGCAGCGTTGCCACTTTTGTTGGGCCCCGTGAAGCTTTCTTT.

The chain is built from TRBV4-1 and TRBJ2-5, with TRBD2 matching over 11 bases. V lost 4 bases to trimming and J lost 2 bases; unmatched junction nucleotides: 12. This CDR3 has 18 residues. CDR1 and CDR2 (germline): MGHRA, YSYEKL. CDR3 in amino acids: CASSRITFGTSGQETQYF. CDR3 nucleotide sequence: TGCGCCAGCAGCCGCATAACCTTTGGGACTAGCGGACAAGAGACCCAGTACTTC.

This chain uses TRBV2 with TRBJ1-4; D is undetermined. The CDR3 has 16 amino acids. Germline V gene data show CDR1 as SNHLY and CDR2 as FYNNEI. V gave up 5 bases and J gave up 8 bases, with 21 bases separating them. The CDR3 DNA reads TGTGCCAGCAGTCCCGGAAACCGACTACCGGGCGAAAAACTGTTTTTT. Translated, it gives CASSPGNRLPGEKLFF.

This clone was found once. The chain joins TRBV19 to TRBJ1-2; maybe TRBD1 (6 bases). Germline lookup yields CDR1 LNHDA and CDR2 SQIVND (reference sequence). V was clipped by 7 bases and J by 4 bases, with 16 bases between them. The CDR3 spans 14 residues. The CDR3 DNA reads TGTGCCAGTACTCACTCTGGGGGGGCCTATGGCTACACCTTC. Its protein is CASTHSGGAYGYTF.

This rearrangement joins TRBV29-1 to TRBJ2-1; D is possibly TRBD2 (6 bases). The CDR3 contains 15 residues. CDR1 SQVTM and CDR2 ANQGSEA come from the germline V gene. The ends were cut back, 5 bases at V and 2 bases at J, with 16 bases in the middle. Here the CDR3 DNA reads TGCAGCGTTCCGGACGGTCCGGGGGCCTACAATGAGCAGTTCTTC. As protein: CSVPDGPGAYNEQFF.

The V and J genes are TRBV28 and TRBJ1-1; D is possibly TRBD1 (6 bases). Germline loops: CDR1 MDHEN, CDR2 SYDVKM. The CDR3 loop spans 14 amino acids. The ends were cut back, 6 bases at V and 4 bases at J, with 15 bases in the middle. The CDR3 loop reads CASRQSRTVTEAFF. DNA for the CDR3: TGTGCCAGCAGACAATCCCGGACAGTCACTGAAGCTTTCTTT.

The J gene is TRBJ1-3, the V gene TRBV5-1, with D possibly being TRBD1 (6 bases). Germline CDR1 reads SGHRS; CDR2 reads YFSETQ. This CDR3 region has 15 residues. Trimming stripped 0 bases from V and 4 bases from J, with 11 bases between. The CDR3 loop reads CASSLEPQGGNTIYF. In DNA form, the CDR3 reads TGCGCCAGCAGCTTGGAACCGCAGGGGGGAAACACCATATATTTT.

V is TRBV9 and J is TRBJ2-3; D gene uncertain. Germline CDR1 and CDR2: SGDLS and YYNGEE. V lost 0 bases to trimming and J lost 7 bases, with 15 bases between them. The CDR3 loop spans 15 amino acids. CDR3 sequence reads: CASSVEGFVGNTQYF. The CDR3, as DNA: TGTGCCAGCAGCGTAGAAGGCTTCGTGGGCAATACGCAGTATTTT.

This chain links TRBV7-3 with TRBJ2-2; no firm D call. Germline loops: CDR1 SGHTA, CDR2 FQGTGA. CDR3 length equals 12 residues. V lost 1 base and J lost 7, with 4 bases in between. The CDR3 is CASSLKGGELFF. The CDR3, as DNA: TGTGCCAGCAGCTTAAAGGGCGGGGAGCTGTTTTTT.

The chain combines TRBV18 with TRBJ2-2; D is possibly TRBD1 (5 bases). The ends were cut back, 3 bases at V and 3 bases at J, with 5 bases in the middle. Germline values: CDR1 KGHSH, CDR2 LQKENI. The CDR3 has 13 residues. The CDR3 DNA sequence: TGTGCCAGCTCACCGACAGACACCGGGGAGCTGTTTTTT. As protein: CASSPTDTGELFF. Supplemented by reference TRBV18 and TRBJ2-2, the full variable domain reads NAGVMQNPRHLVRRRGQEARLRCSPMKGHSHVYWYRQLPEEGLKFMVYLQKENIIDESGMPKERFSAEFPKEGPSILRIQQVVRGDSAAYFCASSPTDTGELFFGEGSRLTVL.

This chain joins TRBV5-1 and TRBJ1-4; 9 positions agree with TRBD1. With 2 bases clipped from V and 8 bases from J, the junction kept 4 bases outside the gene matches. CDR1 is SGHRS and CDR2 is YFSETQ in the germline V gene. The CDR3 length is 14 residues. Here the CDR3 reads CASSFGQGREKLFF. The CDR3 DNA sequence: TGCGCCAGCAGCTTCGGACAGGGGCGAGAAAAACTGTTTTTT.

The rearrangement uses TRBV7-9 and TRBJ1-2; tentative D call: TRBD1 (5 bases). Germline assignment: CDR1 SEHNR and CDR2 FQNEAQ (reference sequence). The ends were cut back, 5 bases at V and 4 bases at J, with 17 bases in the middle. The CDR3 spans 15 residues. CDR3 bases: TGTGCCAGCAGCCCCACGGGTCAGGGTGGCTATGGCTACACCTTC. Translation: CASSPTGQGGYGYTF.

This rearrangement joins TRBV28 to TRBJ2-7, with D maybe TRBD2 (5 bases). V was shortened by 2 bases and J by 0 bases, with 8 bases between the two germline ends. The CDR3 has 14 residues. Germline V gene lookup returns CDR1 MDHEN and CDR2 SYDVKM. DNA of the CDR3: TGTGCCAGCAGTTTACTGACTAACTCCTACGAGCAGTACTTC. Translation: CASSLLTNSYEQYF.

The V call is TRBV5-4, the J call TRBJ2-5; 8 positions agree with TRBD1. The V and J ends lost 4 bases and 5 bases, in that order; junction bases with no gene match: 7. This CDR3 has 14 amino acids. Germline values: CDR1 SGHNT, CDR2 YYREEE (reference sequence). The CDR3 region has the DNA TGTGCCAGCAGCCCCCTGACAGGGGTGGAGACCCAGTACTTC. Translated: CASSPLTGVETQYF.

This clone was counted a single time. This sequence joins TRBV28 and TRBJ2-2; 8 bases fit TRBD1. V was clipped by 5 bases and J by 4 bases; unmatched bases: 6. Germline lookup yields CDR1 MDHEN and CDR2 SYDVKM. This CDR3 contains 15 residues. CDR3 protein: CASSPRDRITGELFF. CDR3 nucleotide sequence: TGTGCCAGCAGTCCCCGGGACAGGATCACCGGGGAGCTGTTTTTT.

The DNA of the CDR3 is TGTGCCAGCAGACGCGGGCCCTCTCGGGATGAGCAGTTCTTC. Translating gives CASRRGPSRDEQFF. The chain links TRBV25-1 to TRBJ2-1; perhaps TRBD2 as D (5 bases). Germline CDR1 and CDR2: MGHDK and SYGVNS. The CDR3 covers 14 residues. The V end was cut by 6 bases, the J end by 8 bases, with 17 bases between. Complete variable domain (other parts from reference TRBV25-1 and TRBJ2-1): EADIYQTPRYLVIGTGKKITLECSQTMGHDKMYWYQQDPGMELHLIHYSYGVNSTEKGDLSSESTVSRIRTEHFPLTLESARPSHTSQYLCASRRGPSRDEQFFGPGTRLTVL.